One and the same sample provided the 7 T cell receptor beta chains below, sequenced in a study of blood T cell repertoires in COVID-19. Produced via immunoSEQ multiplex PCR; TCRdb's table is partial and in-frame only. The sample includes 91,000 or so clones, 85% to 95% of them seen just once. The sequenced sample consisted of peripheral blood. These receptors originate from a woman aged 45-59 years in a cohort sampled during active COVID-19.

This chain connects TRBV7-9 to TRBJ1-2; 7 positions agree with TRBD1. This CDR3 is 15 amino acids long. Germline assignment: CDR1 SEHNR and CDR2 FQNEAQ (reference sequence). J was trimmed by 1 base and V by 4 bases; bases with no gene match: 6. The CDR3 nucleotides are TGTGCCAGCAGCTCCGGGACAGCCCTTAACTATGGCTACACCTTC. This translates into CASSSGTALNYGYTF.

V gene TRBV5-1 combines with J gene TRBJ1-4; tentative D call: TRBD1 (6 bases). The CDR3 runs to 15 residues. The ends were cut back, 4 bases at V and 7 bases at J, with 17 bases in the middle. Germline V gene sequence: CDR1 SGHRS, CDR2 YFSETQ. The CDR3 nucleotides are TGCGCCAGCAGCGATCAACAGGGAGTTGGTGAAAAACTGTTTTTT. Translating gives CASSDQQGVGEKLFF.

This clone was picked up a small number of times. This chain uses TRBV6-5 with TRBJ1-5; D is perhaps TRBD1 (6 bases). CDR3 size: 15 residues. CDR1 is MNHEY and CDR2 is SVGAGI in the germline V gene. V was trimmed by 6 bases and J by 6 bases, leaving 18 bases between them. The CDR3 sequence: CASRAQGNLGQPQHF. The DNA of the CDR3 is TGTGCCAGCAGAGCACAGGGTAACCTCGGTCAGCCCCAGCATTTT.

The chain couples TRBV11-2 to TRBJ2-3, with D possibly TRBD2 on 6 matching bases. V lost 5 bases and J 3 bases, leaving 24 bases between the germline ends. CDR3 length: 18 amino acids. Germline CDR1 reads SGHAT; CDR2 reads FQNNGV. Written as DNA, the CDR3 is TGTGCCAGCAGCCGCGGGGTTAACGACTCCCCCTTAACAGATACGCAGTATTTT. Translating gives CASSRGVNDSPLTDTQYF.

Here the CDR3 reads CASISTEPETQYF. The CDR3 DNA is TGTGCCAGCATAAGTACGGAGCCGGAGACCCAGTACTTC. This chain links TRBV6-5 with TRBJ2-5; D is ambiguous. Trimming pared 7 bases from V and 5 bases from J, leaving 14 bases between. This CDR3 comprises 13 residues. Per the germline V gene, CDR1 is MNHEY and CDR2 is SVGAGI.

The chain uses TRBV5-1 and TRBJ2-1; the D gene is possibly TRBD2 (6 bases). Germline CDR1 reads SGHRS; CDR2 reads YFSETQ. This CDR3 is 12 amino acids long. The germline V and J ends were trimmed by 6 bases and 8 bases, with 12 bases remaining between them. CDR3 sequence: CASTGEEDEQFF. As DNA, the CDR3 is TGCGCCAGCACCGGGGAGGAGGATGAGCAGTTCTTC.

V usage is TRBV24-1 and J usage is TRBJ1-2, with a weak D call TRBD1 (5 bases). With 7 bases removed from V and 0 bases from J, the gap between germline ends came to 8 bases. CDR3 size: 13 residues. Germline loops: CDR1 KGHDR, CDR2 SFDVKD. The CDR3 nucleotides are TGTGCCACCAGGATGACAGCTAACTATGGCTACACCTTC. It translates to CATRMTANYGYTF.